Included here is one T cell receptor beta chain sequence, with context. Its antigen remains unknown. TCRdb reanalysed the RT-PCR reads using MiXCR and keeps one entry per CDR3 protein. The sample yields roughly 17,000 distinct CDR3 sequences, about 65% seen once. The record originates from a study of yellow fever vaccine responses in identical twins. Study-level points and caveats: Twins reportedly mounted vaccine T cell responses that seemed partly convergent, partly personalized.

There are 15 residues in the CDR3. Looked up from germline, CDR1 is KGHDR and CDR2 is SFDVKD. V trimming: 3 bases; J trimming: 5 bases; junction bases outside the gene matches: 6. This TCR was sampled from a woman aged 18-29 years who received the yellow fever vaccine. V gene TRBV24-1 combines with J gene TRBJ2-1; 7 bases agree with TRBD1. The input for sequencing was T cells from blood (PBMCs), unsorted or a sorted subset (not recorded which), taken before or after yellow fever vaccination (not recorded which). CDR3 sequence: CATSDLRDRNNEQFF. The CDR3 DNA sequence: TGTGCCACCAGTGATCTCCGGGACAGAAACAATGAGCAGTTCTTC.